Below, 17 T cell receptor beta chains from the same sample are listed, as sequenced in a study of blood T cells in healthy people across ages. Alongside a J-beta primer mix, a sample-barcoded 5' primer served in a second PCR lasting roughly 7 to 12 cycles. TCRdb re-derived calls from the 5' RACE reads in MiXCR, one entry per CDR3 protein. The sample yields 450,000 to 650,000 distinct CDR3 sequences, around 24% seen once. These data also formed part of another study, on T cells of mothers and their children.

The sequencing sample was made of blood. The receptors derive from a boy aged 5-17 years in good health.

This chain joins TRBV5-6 and TRBJ2-1; D might be TRBD1 (6 bases). Germline V gene lookup returns CDR1 SGHDT and CDR2 YYEEEE. This CDR3 is 16 amino acids long. V lost 3 bases, J lost 0 bases, and 13 bases lay in between. The CDR3 is CASSYRGSSSYNEQFF. CDR3 nucleotide sequence: TGTGCCAGCAGCTATAGGGGGTCAAGCTCCTACAATGAGCAGTTCTTC.

A few counts support this clonotype. This chain connects TRBV28 to TRBJ1-4; 11 nucleotides agree with TRBD1. Germline V gene data show CDR1 as MDHEN and CDR2 as SYDVKM. V was pared by 3 bases and J by 4 bases, with 7 bases of the junction left unmatched. The length of the CDR3 is 17 residues. This chain's CDR3 is CASSFGDRGDGNEKLFF. The CDR3 bases are TGTGCCAGCAGTTTCGGGGACAGGGGGGACGGTAATGAAAAACTGTTTTTT.

This clonotype was counted between two and nine times. The chain carries TRBV5-1 and TRBJ2-5; D is perhaps TRBD1 (6 bases). The CDR3 is made up of 14 amino acids. Trimming cost V 7 bases and J 2 bases, with 15 bases left between them. CDR1 and CDR2 from the germline V gene are SGHRS and YFSETQ. The CDR3 sequence is CASEAGEGQETQYF. CDR3 nucleotides: TGCGCCAGCGAAGCAGGGGAAGGTCAAGAGACCCAGTACTTC.

This clonotype has a count of ten or more. The rearrangement uses TRBV28 and TRBJ2-5; 8 bases line up with TRBD1. The CDR3 spans 14 residues. The junction had 7 bases not matched to a gene; V was cut back by 5 bases and J by 5 bases. Germline-derived CDR1 and CDR2 are MDHEN and SYDVKM. CDR3 DNA sequence: TGTGCCAGCAGTCCTCAGGGGGCTGGGGAGACCCAGTACTTC. As protein: CASSPQGAGETQYF. The variable domain in full, completed from reference TRBV28 and TRBJ2-5, reads DVKVTQSSRYLVKRTGEKVFLECVQDMDHENMFWYRQDPGLGLRLIYFSYDVKMKEKGDIPEGYSVSREKKERFSLILESASTNQTSMYLCASSPQGAGETQYFGPGTRLLVL.

The chain combines TRBV12-3 or TRBV12-4 with TRBJ2-1, with a tentative D call TRBD2 (5 bases). V dropped 3 bases and J dropped 1 base, with 10 bases sitting between them. The CDR3 consists of 15 residues. The chain's CDR3 is CASSFQRPSYNEQFF. CDR3 in DNA: TGTGCCAGCAGTTTCCAGCGGCCTTCCTACAATGAGCAGTTCTTC.

The J gene is TRBJ2-5, the V gene TRBV4-3; maybe TRBD1 (5 bases). Germline loops: CDR1 LGHNA, CDR2 YSLEER. V was cut by 4 bases and J by 1 base, with 13 bases left in between. CDR3 size: 15 residues. CDR3 residues: CASSPTTDFQETQYF. CDR3 nucleotide sequence: TGCGCCAGCAGCCCCACGACAGACTTCCAAGAGACCCAGTACTTC.

The table lists this clonotype with a few counts. J is TRBJ1-2 and V is TRBV7-9; 7 bases line up with TRBD1. V lost 6 bases to trimming and J lost 5 bases; unmatched junction nucleotides: 12. The CDR3 runs to 15 residues. Germline CDR1 reads SEHNR; CDR2 reads FQNEAQ (reference sequence). The chain's CDR3 is CASRSGQAALYGYTF. CDR3 nucleotides: TGTGCCAGCAGGTCCGGACAGGCCGCTTTATATGGCTACACCTTC.

Written as DNA, the CDR3 is TGTGCCACCAGTGATTCGGGACAGCCGTTGAACACCGGGGAGCTGTTTTTT. It translates to CATSDSGQPLNTGELFF. The rearrangement uses TRBV24-1 and TRBJ2-2; 7 positions agree with TRBD1. The CDR3 is 17 residues long. Per the germline V gene, CDR1 is KGHDR and CDR2 is SFDVKD. Trimming at V came to 2 bases and at J to 1 base, leaving 6 bases not matched to a gene.

This clonotype was seen a few times. V and J are TRBV27 and TRBJ2-7, with D uncertain. The ends were cut back, 0 bases at V and 2 bases at J, with 5 bases in the middle. CDR3 length: 13 amino acids. Germline assignment: CDR1 MNHEY and CDR2 SMNVEV (reference sequence). For the CDR3, the DNA is TGTGCCAGCAGTTTATCGTTGCCCTACGAGCAGTACTTC. Protein: CASSLSLPYEQYF.

This chain connects TRBV12-3 or TRBV12-4 to TRBJ2-7, with 7 bases matching TRBD1. With 6 bases clipped from V and 0 bases from J, the junction kept 5 bases outside the gene matches. This CDR3 is built from 14 residues. The DNA for the CDR3 is TGTGCCAGCAGGCCACAGGGGCTCTCCTACGAGCAGTACTTC. Amino acids: CASRPQGLSYEQYF.

The rearrangement uses TRBV5-1 and TRBJ1-1; 7 positions agree with TRBD1. From germline, CDR1 is SGHRS and CDR2 YFSETQ. V gave up 4 bases and J gave up 10 bases; unmatched junction bases: 13. There are 14 residues in the CDR3. The CDR3 here is CASSTGQPRPGAFF. CDR3 bases: TGCGCCAGCAGCACGGGACAGCCACGCCCGGGAGCTTTCTTT.

The CDR3, as DNA: TGTGCCAGCAGTGCGGTGTCAAGCAATCAGCCCCAGCATTTT. Translated, it gives CASSAVSSNQPQHF. V is TRBV2 and J is TRBJ1-5, with D unclear. The germline V gene encodes CDR1 SNHLY and CDR2 FYNNEI. The V end lost 4 bases, the J end lost 1 base, and 8 bases lay between the germline ends. The CDR3 is 14 residues long. The complete variable domain, with remaining parts taken from reference TRBV2 and TRBJ1-5, reads EPEVTQTPSHQVTQMGQEVILRCVPISNHLYFYWYRQILGQKVEFLVSFYNNEISEKSEIFDDQFSVERPDGSNFTLKIRSTKLEDSAMYFCASSAVSSNQPQHFGDGTRLSIL.

CDR3 amino acids: CASSVGEGLYEQYF. CDR3 sequence (DNA): TGTGCCAGCAGCGTAGGGGAGGGGCTCTACGAGCAGTACTTC. The J gene is TRBJ2-5, the V gene TRBV9, with 7 nucleotides matching TRBD2. The J call is in doubt because the DNA end fits TRBJ2-7 better. CDR3 size: 14 residues. The germline V gene encodes CDR1 SGDLS and CDR2 YYNGEE.

This clonotype came up a few times. The rearrangement links TRBV20-1 to TRBJ2-7; TRBD1 agrees at 9 bases. Trimming removed 1 base from V and 4 bases from J; junction bases left unmatched: 5. CDR3 length equals 14 residues. CDR1 is DFQATT and CDR2 is SNEGSKA in the germline V gene (reference sequence). Here the CDR3 reads CSARGLGQGYEQYF. CDR3 bases: TGCAGTGCTAGAGGATTGGGACAGGGATACGAGCAGTACTTC.

This clonotype was counted a few times. V is TRBV7-9 and J is TRBJ2-6, with a weak D call TRBD1 (5 bases). Trimming shortened V by 1 base and J by 0 bases, and 13 bases separated the two germline ends. CDR1 SEHNR and CDR2 FQNEAQ come from the germline V gene (reference sequence). The CDR3 is 18 amino acids. The CDR3 DNA is TGTGCCAGCAGCTTAGTTGCCAGGGCCCTCTCTGGGGCCAACGTCCTGACTTTC. Encoded protein: CASSLVARALSGANVLTF.

As for this clonotype: A junction boundary mismatches the germline segment, possibly from a read error. This sequence joins TRBV7-9 and TRBJ2-1, with D perhaps matching TRBD1 (6 bases). This CDR3 has 16 amino acids. The V gene's germline CDR1 is SEHNR and CDR2 FQNEAQ (reference sequence). CDR3 sequence: CVSSVGRGFIGNEQFF. The CDR3 nucleotides are TGTGTCAGCAGCGTAGGAAGGGGGTTTATTGGCAATGAGCAGTTCTTC.

The table lists this clonotype with a few counts. The chain has TRBV20-1 and TRBJ2-5, with 7 bases matching TRBD1. Germline CDR1 and CDR2: DFQATT and SNEGSKA (reference sequence). The length of the CDR3 is 14 residues. After removal of 3 bases from V and 0 bases from J, the junction contained 4 bases not matched to a gene. CDR3 sequence reads: CSASGRGYQETQYF. The CDR3 DNA is TGCAGTGCTAGCGGCAGGGGGTACCAAGAGACCCAGTACTTC.